This T cell receptor (beta chain) emerged from a study of shared clonotypes between healthy human individuals. Whole-study findings and limits: A reduction in generation probabilities was seen for non-shared clonotypes relative to those shared by all four donors. In general, naive subsets displayed greater estimated richness than memory subsets did. Donors were few, which limited the genetic and exposure-history diversity represented.

Naive CD45RA+ and memory CD45RA-negative subsets were split from CD4+ cells. About this clone itself: Antigen unknown.

V shed 8 bases, J shed 8 bases, and the junction held 3 bases outside the gene matches. The CDR3 consists of 13 residues. Germline V gene data show CDR1 as SNHLY and CDR2 as FYNNEI. Measured with immunoSEQ multiplex PCR; TCRdb has only the in-frame clones, and not every one. The profile shows over a million clones, under 99% of them singletons. Specimen: naive CD4+ T cells sorted from blood. Subset of the sample: CD45RA+ positively selected. The rearrangement uses TRBV2 and TRBJ2-2; 12 bases are shared with TRBD1. This receptor was obtained from a man between 25 and 39 years old in good health. CDR3 in DNA: TGTGCCAGCCGGGACAGGGGGCTGGGGGAGCTGTTTTTT. Translated: CASRDRGLGELFF.